The 19 T cell receptor beta chains below come from one sample, sequenced in a study of blood T cell repertoires in COVID-19. Sequenced by immunoSEQ multiplex PCR; TCRdb stores in-frame clones only, minus some. This sample yields 100,000 to 140,000 clones, of which over 60% are seen a single time; about 4.3% belongs to the top ten. Sequencing input: peripheral blood. The receptors come from a man in his 70s with acute or convalescent COVID-19.

The chain links TRBV5-4 to TRBJ2-1, with TRBD1 matching 9 bases. The CDR3 sequence is 15 residues long. Germline CDR1 reads SGHNT; CDR2 reads YYREEE (reference sequence). Unmatched junction bases numbered 7, after V lost 0 bases and J lost 9 bases. Here the CDR3 reads CASSLAGTGPTEQFF. In nucleotides, the CDR3 is TGTGCCAGCAGCTTGGCCGGGACAGGGCCCACTGAGCAGTTCTTC.

The rearrangement joins TRBV6-1 to TRBJ2-7; 9 bases map to TRBD1. CDR3 length: 15 residues. With V trimmed by 0 bases and J by 3 bases, 3 bases remained unmatched. Germline V gives CDR1 MNHNS, CDR2 SASEGT. CDR3 in DNA: TGTGCCAGCAGTGAAGCCGGGACAGGGTACTACGAGCAGTACTTC. Amino acids: CASSEAGTGYYEQYF.

This clone has only one observation. This chain uses TRBV7-9 with TRBJ1-1, with a possible D match to TRBD1 (5 bases). The germline V gene has CDR1 SEHNR and CDR2 FQNEAQ (reference sequence). CDR3 length: 15 amino acids. V lost 1 base, J lost 6 bases, and 15 bases lay in between. The CDR3 spells CASSLVRQRESEAFF. CDR3 DNA: TGTGCCAGCAGCTTAGTACGACAGCGGGAGTCTGAAGCTTTCTTT.

The chain joins TRBV7-9 to TRBJ1-1, with 10 bases identical to TRBD1. This CDR3 contains 15 residues. From germline, CDR1 is SEHNR and CDR2 FQNEAQ (reference sequence). The V and J ends lost 6 bases and 3 bases, in that order; junction bases with no gene match: 7. DNA for the CDR3: TGTGCCAGCAGTTATACCGGGACAGGGGACACTGAAGCTTTCTTT. Translating it yields CASSYTGTGDTEAFF.

The V call is TRBV7-9, the J call TRBJ1-6; unclear D gene. Trimming shortened V by 4 bases and J by 5 bases, and 9 bases separated the two germline ends. Germline V lookup: CDR1 SEHNR, CDR2 FQNEAQ (reference sequence). The CDR3 contains 14 residues. The CDR3 spells CASSSTADNSPLHF. Here the CDR3 DNA reads TGTGCCAGCAGCTCGACCGCGGATAATTCACCCCTCCACTTT.

On this clone itself: This CDR3 is also generated by other DNA sequences in the sample. The gene calls are TRBV9 and TRBJ1-2; D might be TRBD1 (6 bases). From germline, CDR1 is SGDLS and CDR2 YYNGEE. Trimming pared 0 bases from V and 4 bases from J, leaving 10 bases between. There are 14 residues in the CDR3. CDR3 in amino acids: CASSVGQGTYGYTF. CDR3 DNA: TGTGCCAGCAGCGTAGGTCAGGGGACCTATGGCTACACCTTC.

The chain has TRBV28 and TRBJ2-1; 9 bases are a match to TRBD1. V was clipped by 5 bases and J by 4 bases; unmatched bases: 3. The CDR3 runs to 14 residues. CDR1 and CDR2 (germline): MDHEN, SYDVKM. CDR3 nucleotide sequence: TGTGCCAGCAGTCCCGGACAGGGGTACAATGAGCAGTTCTTC. It encodes CASSPGQGYNEQFF.

The chain recombines TRBV25-1 with TRBJ1-2, with D unresolved. Germline V gene lookup returns CDR1 MGHDK and CDR2 SYGVNS. The CDR3 has 13 residues. V was clipped by 6 bases and J by 2 bases, with 10 bases between them. The CDR3 spells CASSPTGNYGYTF. The DNA of the CDR3 is TGTGCCAGCAGCCCGACGGGGAACTATGGCTACACCTTC.

The chain employs TRBV5-3 and TRBJ1-1, with D uncertain. TRBV5-3 is flagged as an ORF with uncertain function. The V end lost 1 base, the J end lost 6 bases, and 16 bases lay between the germline ends. The CDR3 spans 15 residues. CDR3 DNA: TGTGCCAGAAGCTTGCCGTCCTCCATCCCAGCTGAAGCTTTCTTT. Encoded protein: CARSLPSSIPAEAFF.

The chain is built from TRBV19 and TRBJ2-7, with TRBD1 identical over 8 bases. In germline, CDR1 is LNHDA, CDR2 SQIVND (reference sequence). Unmatched junction bases numbered 6, after V lost 6 bases and J lost 2 bases. The CDR3 is 14 residues long. CDR3 loop: CASSIRDRPYEQYF. In DNA, the CDR3 is TGTGCCAGTAGCATCCGGGACAGGCCCTACGAGCAGTACTTC. Full variable domain (remainder filled in from reference TRBV19 and TRBJ2-7): DGGITQSPKYLFRKEGQNVTLSCEQNLNHDAMYWYRQDPGQGLRLIYYSQIVNDFQKGDIAEGYSVSREKKESFPLTVTSAQKNPTAFYLCASSIRDRPYEQYFGPGTRLTVT.

The chain is built from TRBV19 and TRBJ1-2; D may be TRBD1 (5 bases). Germline V gives CDR1 LNHDA, CDR2 SQIVND (reference sequence). This CDR3 comprises 15 residues. V dropped 5 bases and J dropped 0 bases, with 13 bases sitting between them. The CDR3 DNA is TGTGCCAGTAGTGACGACAGAAGTGCTAACTATGGCTACACCTTC. Protein: CASSDDRSANYGYTF. Looking up the rest from reference TRBV19 and TRBJ1-2 gives the full variable domain: DGGITQSPKYLFRKEGQNVTLSCEQNLNHDAMYWYRQDPGQGLRLIYYSQIVNDFQKGDIAEGYSVSREKKESFPLTVTSAQKNPTAFYLCASSDDRSANYGYTFGSGTRLTVV.

The chain uses TRBV19 and TRBJ1-5, with 7 positions matching TRBD1. Germline CDR1 is LNHDA and CDR2 is SQIVND (reference sequence). The CDR3 sequence is 15 residues long. V shed 7 bases, J shed 3 bases, and the junction held 9 bases outside the gene matches. The CDR3 protein is CASTNQGQPNQPQHF. For the CDR3, the DNA is TGTGCCAGTACTAACCAGGGACAGCCCAATCAGCCCCAGCATTTT.

J is TRBJ2-3 and V is TRBV3-1 (or the pseudogene TRBV3-2); D is possibly TRBD1 (6 bases). Per germline, CDR1 LGHDT and CDR2 YNNKEL (reference sequence). The CDR3 length is 17 residues. Trimming pared 4 bases from V and 5 bases from J, leaving 22 bases between. The chain's CDR3 is CASSRHLTGKGEDTQYF. Written as DNA, the CDR3 is TGTGCCAGCAGCCGACACTTAACAGGGAAAGGGGAAGATACGCAGTATTTT.

This clone occurred a few times. The chain has TRBV6-6 and TRBJ1-3; the D is unclear. In germline, CDR1 is MNHNY, CDR2 SVGAGI (reference sequence). This CDR3 is built from 14 residues. V dropped 6 bases and J dropped 0 bases, with 9 bases sitting between them. CDR3 coding DNA: TGTGCCAGCAGACCGGGAGCCTCTGGAAACACCATATATTTT. It specifies CASRPGASGNTIYF.

The V call is TRBV19, the J call TRBJ1-4, with D unresolved. CDR1 and CDR2 (germline): LNHDA, SQIVND (reference sequence). There are 15 residues in the CDR3. Trimming pared 7 bases from V and 0 bases from J, leaving 12 bases between. The CDR3 nucleotides read TGTGCCAGTACCCCCCGAAGAGCAACTAATGAAAAACTGTTTTTT. Translating it yields CASTPRRATNEKLFF.

The genes are TRBV4-3 and TRBJ1-2; TRBD1 matches 7 bases. CDR1 and CDR2 (germline): LGHNA, YSLEER. The CDR3 covers 16 residues. J gave up 0 bases and V 0 bases, and 4 bases lay outside the gene matches. As DNA, the CDR3 is TGCGCCAGCAGCCAAGATATTAGGGGGCCTAACTATGGCTACACCTTC. Its protein is CASSQDIRGPNYGYTF.

The rearrangement links TRBV27 to TRBJ2-5, with 8 bases lining up with TRBD1. The CDR3 has 17 residues. The germline CDR1 and CDR2 sequences are MNHEY and SMNVEV (reference sequence). Trimming removed 5 bases from V and 5 bases from J; junction bases left unmatched: 16. The CDR3 loop is CASSRSGGQNPRETQYF. The CDR3 DNA reads TGTGCCAGCAGTAGGTCAGGGGGCCAGAATCCCCGGGAGACCCAGTACTTC.

This CDR3 is CASRARGLNTEAFF. The CDR3 DNA reads TGTGCCAGTAGGGCAAGGGGGCTGAACACTGAAGCTTTCTTT. The rearrangement joins TRBV19 to TRBJ1-1, with 7 bases fitting TRBD1. CDR1 LNHDA and CDR2 SQIVND come from the germline V gene (reference sequence). J was trimmed by 0 bases and V by 6 bases; bases with no gene match: 4. The CDR3 has 14 residues.

V and J are TRBV5-6 and TRBJ2-7; TRBD2 aligns across 11 bases. Germline CDR1 is SGHDT and CDR2 is YYEEEE. The CDR3 length is 14 residues. The ends lost 1 base at V and 6 bases at J; junction bases unmatched: 3. The chain's CDR3 is CASSLWLAGGEQYF. CDR3 nucleotides: TGTGCCAGCAGCTTGTGGCTAGCGGGGGGCGAGCAGTACTTC. The full variable domain, in which reference TRBV5-6 and TRBJ2-7 provide the parts outside the CDR3, is DAGVTQSPTHLIKTRGQQVTLRCSPKSGHDTVSWYQQALGQGPQFIFQYYEEEERQRGNFPDRFSGHQFPNYSSELNVNALLLGDSALYLCASSLWLAGGEQYFGPGTRLTVT.